The 24 T cell receptor beta chains below all came from one sample that was sequenced in a study of Ad26.COV2.S vaccination and SARS-CoV-2 variants. Profiling relied on immunoSEQ multiplex PCR, and the TCRdb table lists in-frame clones only, not all of them. This table has 400,000 to 450,000 clones, 80% to 95% appearing once. Treatment denoted: about 20 received Ad26.COV2.S at low or high dose, single or two shots; roughly 5 received placebo; per-sample allocation not given. Vaccine and placebo recipients were sampled on day 63 after the first injection. The material sequenced was peripheral blood, taken in a trial of Ad26.COV2.S vaccine versus placebo. These receptors all stem from a person aged 18-60 years who received the Ad26.COV2.S COVID-19 vaccine or a placebo.

The chain links TRBV11-2 to TRBJ1-2, with 7 bases fitting TRBD1. Germline CDR1 reads SGHAT; CDR2 reads FQNNGV. The V gene end was trimmed by 4 bases and the J gene end by 4 bases; junction bases not matched to a gene: 3. The CDR3 is 13 amino acids. The CDR3 bases are TGTGCCAGCAGCTGGGACAGTTTCTATGGCTACACCTTC. Translation: CASSWDSFYGYTF.

V and J are TRBV7-2 and TRBJ2-3; 8 nucleotides align to TRBD1. The J segment lost 0 bases and the V segment lost 5 bases, leaving 4 bases of the junction unmatched. CDR3 length: 15 residues. CDR1 and CDR2 from the germline V gene are SGHTA and FQGNSA. The CDR3 region is CASSTGTGSTDTQYF. The CDR3 nucleotides read TGTGCCAGCAGCACGGGGACAGGTAGCACAGATACGCAGTATTTT.

The chain is built from TRBV19 and TRBJ1-1; D is uncertain. Trimming left V 4 bases short and J 5 bases short, with 8 bases between. The CDR3 runs to 12 residues. Germline V lookup: CDR1 LNHDA, CDR2 SQIVND (reference sequence). The CDR3 nucleotides read TGTGCCAGTAGTAGCGGGTGGACTGAAGCTTTCTTT. Its protein is CASSSGWTEAFF. Supplemented by reference TRBV19 and TRBJ1-1, the full variable domain reads DGGITQSPKYLFRKEGQNVTLSCEQNLNHDAMYWYRQDPGQGLRLIYYSQIVNDFQKGDIAEGYSVSREKKESFPLTVTSAQKNPTAFYLCASSSGWTEAFFGQGTRLTVV.

The chain couples TRBV10-1 to TRBJ1-1, with TRBD1 matching over 8 bases. J gave up 1 base and V 4 bases, and 5 bases lay outside the gene matches. The germline gives CDR1 WNHNN, CDR2 SYGVQD (reference sequence). The CDR3 has 15 amino acids. CDR3 loop: CASSARTGSNTEAFF. CDR3 in DNA: TGCGCCAGCAGTGCCCGGACAGGGTCGAACACTGAAGCTTTCTTT.

The V and J genes are TRBV6-2 or TRBV6-3 and TRBJ2-7; 9 bases agree with TRBD1. The V and J ends lost 2 bases and 7 bases, in that order; junction bases with no gene match: 15. In germline, CDR1 is MNHEY, CDR2 SVGEGT. The length of the CDR3 is 17 residues. CDR3 sequence reads: CASSYPGQGLRLWEQYF. The DNA for the CDR3 is TGTGCCAGCAGTTACCCTGGACAGGGGCTCCGATTGTGGGAGCAGTACTTC.

V usage is TRBV30 and J usage is TRBJ2-2; 10 bases align to TRBD1. Germline trimming cut 2 bases from V and 6 bases from J; bases unmatched to any gene: 9. The CDR3 covers 16 residues. CDR1 is GTSNPN and CDR2 is SVGIG in the germline V gene (reference sequence). The CDR3: CAWSSLDRGQAGELFF. The DNA for the CDR3 is TGTGCCTGGAGTTCGCTCGACAGGGGGCAAGCCGGGGAGCTGTTTTTT.

The CDR3 loop reads CASSQPRGLAVEQYF. The CDR3 bases are TGTGCCAGCAGCCAACCTCGGGGACTAGCGGTGGAGCAGTACTTC. The chain employs TRBV27 and TRBJ2-7, with 11 bases lining up with TRBD2. J was trimmed by 7 bases and V by 6 bases; bases with no gene match: 11. This CDR3 comprises 15 residues. The V gene's germline CDR1 is MNHEY and CDR2 SMNVEV (reference sequence).

The chain uses TRBV18 and TRBJ2-1; 15 bases match TRBD2. This CDR3 contains 15 residues. Trimming removed 3 bases from V and 7 bases from J; junction bases left unmatched: 1. Germline V lookup: CDR1 KGHSH, CDR2 LQKENI. This CDR3 is CASSPGLAGGNEQFF. The CDR3 nucleotides read TGTGCCAGCTCACCGGGACTAGCGGGGGGAAATGAGCAGTTCTTC.

The V gene is TRBV9, the J gene TRBJ1-1, with D perhaps matching TRBD1 (6 bases). Trimming took 1 base from V and 0 from J, leaving 19 bases between them. The germline V gene encodes CDR1 SGDLS and CDR2 YYNGEE. This CDR3 spans 18 amino acids. The CDR3 region is CASSVSQATGSVNTEAFF. The CDR3 nucleotides are TGTGCCAGCAGCGTAAGCCAGGCAACAGGGTCGGTGAACACTGAAGCTTTCTTT.

This chain links TRBV2 with TRBJ1-1; D is perhaps TRBD1 (5 bases). Germline V lookup: CDR1 SNHLY, CDR2 FYNNEI. The CDR3 extends over 13 amino acids. With 3 bases removed from V and 3 bases from J, the gap between germline ends came to 8 bases. The CDR3: CASSESGYTEAFF. The CDR3 DNA is TGTGCCAGCAGTGAGTCAGGGTACACTGAAGCTTTCTTT.

The V call is TRBV6-5, the J call TRBJ1-3; D is unclear. CDR1 MNHEY and CDR2 SVGAGI come from the germline V gene. V lost 6 bases and J lost 4, with 16 bases in between. This CDR3 is 15 amino acids long. The CDR3 region is CASSKTITMGNTIYF. DNA of the CDR3: TGTGCCAGCAGCAAAACCATCACTATGGGAAACACCATATATTTT.

The V gene is TRBV29-1, the J gene TRBJ2-7; D is unclear. Germline lookup yields CDR1 SQVTM and CDR2 ANQGSEA. With 5 bases removed from V and 6 bases from J, the gap between germline ends came to 14 bases. This CDR3 spans 12 amino acids. The CDR3 DNA reads as TGCAGCGTTACCTCCTGGGAAAGCGAGCAGTACTTC. Translation: CSVTSWESEQYF.

V usage is TRBV28 and J usage is TRBJ2-5; possible D gene TRBD2, 7 bases. The germline V gene has CDR1 MDHEN and CDR2 SYDVKM. The CDR3 covers 12 residues. Trimming pared 6 bases from V and 5 bases from J, leaving 10 bases between. The CDR3 sequence: CASRRGGETQYF. The DNA of the CDR3 is TGTGCCAGCAGGAGGGGGGGGGAGACCCAGTACTTC.

This sequence joins TRBV10-3 and TRBJ2-2; possible D gene TRBD1, 5 bases. Per the germline V gene, CDR1 is ENHRY and CDR2 is SYGVKD. Trimming cost V 4 bases and J 6 bases, with 9 bases left between them. The CDR3 is 13 residues long. The CDR3 DNA is TGTGCCATCAGTGTAGCACAGGCCGGGGAGCTGTTTTTT. This encodes CAISVAQAGELFF.

The chain joins TRBV7-4 to TRBJ1-2, with D possibly matching TRBD1 (6 bases). This CDR3 has 14 residues. V was pared by 2 bases and J by 9 bases, with 16 bases between. Per germline, CDR1 SGHVT and CDR2 SQSDAQ. The CDR3 coding sequence is TGTGCCAGCAGCTTAAGGACAGCCGCGAAAAGCTACACCTTC. Amino acid sequence: CASSLRTAAKSYTF.

The chain is built from TRBV19 and TRBJ1-4, with D possibly TRBD1 on 5 matching bases. Trimming left V 4 bases short and J 0 bases short, with 9 bases between. This CDR3 region has 15 residues. In germline, CDR1 is LNHDA, CDR2 SQIVND (reference sequence). The CDR3 loop reads CASSTIQATNEKLFF. DNA for the CDR3: TGTGCCAGTAGTACCATACAGGCAACTAATGAAAAACTGTTTTTT.

The rearrangement uses TRBV20-1 and TRBJ1-1; D is ambiguous. CDR1 and CDR2 (germline): DFQATT, SNEGSKA (reference sequence). V lost 3 bases, J lost 0 bases, and 14 bases lay in between. The CDR3 totals 15 residues. CDR3 sequence: CSASDMGRLNTEAFF. The CDR3 DNA reads as TGCAGTGCTAGTGATATGGGCAGGCTGAACACTGAAGCTTTCTTT.

This rearrangement joins TRBV4-3 to TRBJ2-4, with D possibly being TRBD1 (6 bases). V lost 0 bases to trimming and J lost 0 bases, with 15 bases between them. The CDR3 runs 18 residues. CDR1 LGHNA and CDR2 YSLEER come from the germline V gene. This CDR3 reads CASSQDLGAGVAKNIQYF. The CDR3 nucleotides read TGCGCCAGCAGCCAAGATTTGGGGGCGGGCGTAGCCAAAAACATTCAGTACTTC.

J is TRBJ2-1 and V is TRBV19, with 9 bases identical to TRBD2. CDR3 length: 15 residues. Germline trimming cut 3 bases from V and 10 bases from J; bases unmatched to any gene: 10. The germline gives CDR1 LNHDA, CDR2 SQIVND (reference sequence). The DNA for the CDR3 is TGTGCCAGTAGTATCCCGTCTAGCGGGGTGGGGGAGCAGTTCTTC. Translated: CASSIPSSGVGEQFF. Drawing the rest from reference TRBV19 and TRBJ2-1, the complete variable domain is DGGITQSPKYLFRKEGQNVTLSCEQNLNHDAMYWYRQDPGQGLRLIYYSQIVNDFQKGDIAEGYSVSREKKESFPLTVTSAQKNPTAFYLCASSIPSSGVGEQFFGPGTRLTVL.

The chain recombines TRBV29-1 with TRBJ1-1, with D tentatively TRBD1 (5 bases). Germline CDR1 reads SQVTM; CDR2 reads ANQGSEA. V lost 0 bases and J lost 2, with 10 bases in between. The CDR3 length is 14 residues. CDR3 residues: CSVEERQGNTEAFF. The CDR3 DNA reads TGCAGCGTTGAAGAGCGCCAGGGAAACACTGAAGCTTTCTTT.

This chain joins TRBV12-5 and TRBJ1-1; D gene unclear. V lost 5 bases and J lost 4, with 8 bases in between. The CDR3 contains 12 residues. Germline V gene sequence: CDR1 LGHNT, CDR2 FRNRAP. The CDR3 protein is CASGPLVTEAFF. The DNA of the CDR3 is TGTGCTAGTGGTCCGCTAGTCACTGAAGCTTTCTTT.

The chain carries TRBV15 and TRBJ2-3, with D perhaps matching TRBD1 or TRBD2 (5 bases each). The V and J ends lost 3 bases and 2 bases respectively, with 12 bases between them. Germline CDR1 is LNHNV and CDR2 is YYDKDF (reference sequence). CDR3 length equals 15 residues. CDR3: CATSSAGTYTDTQYF. CDR3 coding DNA: TGTGCCACCAGCAGCGCCGGGACCTACACAGATACGCAGTATTTT.

The chain employs TRBV25-1 and TRBJ1-6; TRBD1 might be the D (5 bases). V dropped 1 base and J dropped 8 bases, with 18 bases sitting between them. The CDR3 consists of 17 residues. The germline V gene encodes CDR1 MGHDK and CDR2 SYGVNS. The CDR3 here is CASSESLAGIRDSPLHF. DNA for the CDR3: TGTGCCAGCAGTGAATCTCTGGCGGGTATCAGGGATTCACCCCTCCACTTT. The full variable domain, with the rest looked up from reference TRBV25-1 and TRBJ1-6, is EADIYQTPRYLVIGTGKKITLECSQTMGHDKMYWYQQDPGMELHLIHYSYGVNSTEKGDLSSESTVSRIRTEHFPLTLESARPSHTSQYLCASSESLAGIRDSPLHFGNGTRLTVT.

The chain recombines TRBV28 with TRBJ2-7; no clear D gene. The germline V gene encodes CDR1 MDHEN and CDR2 SYDVKM. Deletions cut 6 bases from V and 3 bases from J, with 12 bases between. The CDR3 runs to 13 residues. The CDR3 nucleotides are TGTGCCAGCAGCCGAGATCTGGGCTACGAGCAGTACTTC. Protein sequence: CASSRDLGYEQYF.